The clone carrying this TCR beta chain was found many times. MiXCR, applied by TCRdb to the 5' RACE reads, yields one record per CDR3 protein. The sample consists of 30,000 or so distinct CDR3 sequences, 4.6% of them appearing once. This sample is drawn from a study of neurological immune-mediated disorders. Trimming removed 4 bases at V and 2 bases at J, with 5 bases between. The CDR3 covers 12 residues. Germline CDR1 reads MGHDK; CDR2 reads SYGVNS. The chain links TRBV25-1 to TRBJ1-2; no firm D call. The clonotype comes from a man aged 18 to 30 in good health. Sequencing used PBMCs. The CDR3, as DNA: TGTGCCAGCAGTGTCGGAAACTATGGCTACACCTTC. Amino acid sequence: CASSVGNYGYTF.